This T cell receptor (beta chain) is drawn from a study of cytomegalovirus exposure and HLA in healthy donors (dated by TCRdb to the late 2010s). General notes on the study: According to an earlier analysis of 450 to 650 of the donors, about 180 million T cells yielded some 120 million unique TCR beta sequences and around 300 Gb of sequence data. An early release that covered 500 to 800 HLA-typed donors contained about 300 gigabases of sequencing data and 65 million to 100 million unique TCR sequences. Among the roughly 380 genotyped donors, around 79% belonged to the genetic ancestry cluster associated with self-reported Caucasian donors. The study aimed to test whether signatures of past pathogen exposure could be identified by cataloging public T cell receptors. The study profiled the T cell repertoires of hundreds of subjects by immunosequencing and related them to cytomegalovirus serostatus. A separate validation cohort of approximately 130 different subjects was used in addition to the roughly 670-subject first cohort. To predict cytomegalovirus infection status, the study brought together high-throughput TCR immunosequencing, statistical association of individual TCRs with disease status, and machine learning. A later analysis re-analyzed previously published TCR beta repertoires from roughly 630 donors and added high-resolution HLA genotyping to study TCR occurrence patterns. The later analysis used no new phenotypic data to find candidate immune exposures, relying instead on TCR beta sequences and their occurrence across donors. An earlier analysis of around 540 of the donors applied high-throughput TCR beta sequencing to assess whether each TCR beta V gene segment acted as functional or pseudogenic. Donor age, sex, ethnicity and CMV serostatus were compiled alongside the repertoire data. Genome-wide SNP genotypes for about 60% of the roughly 670 donors were used in a later genetic analysis, which treated that subset as a discovery cohort. Every discovery cohort repertoire had been produced on one sequencing platform. Both class I and class II loci were covered by HLA typing, at four-digit resolution. The number of typed donors differed by locus: about 629-640 for A, B, C, DRB1 and DQB1; 522 for DQA1; 600 to 610 for DPA1; and some 450 for DPB1. Several DR-DQ haplotypes were handled as single units for association and clustering because linkage in the cohort was strong. Among 300 to 450 genotyped donors of the cohort, an average of roughly 240,000 unique TCR beta nucleotide sequences were sequenced per donor, roughly 18% of them non-productive.

This clone was recorded once. The clone's antigen remains unknown. Nothing much larger sits one base from this clone, and base qualities are not available. The library came from the immunoSEQ multiplex PCR assay. For the multiplex PCR, a mixture combining 60 forward primers for TCR Vbeta segments and 13 reverse primers for TCR Jbeta segments was used. The CDR3 region of rearranged TCR beta genes was amplified from genomic DNA by a multiplex PCR assay. The Illumina HiSeq System was used to sequence the amplified TCR beta libraries as 87-base-pair reads. The study's processing was this. Across the 640 or so repertoires, a later analysis counted 78 million or so unique TCR beta chains, roughly 11 million of which were shared by at least two donors. Raw reads were error-corrected and collapsed into unique sequences by a nearest-neighbor algorithm in which closely related sequences were merged to remove PCR and sequencing errors. CDR3 sequences were aligned to IMGT reference sequences to assign V, D and J gene segments. Each retained sequence needed at least a six-nucleotide match to both a V gene segment and a J gene segment. Rearrangements were called productive when the CDR3 lacked stop codons and stayed in frame with V and J; all others were non-productive. Following IMGT convention, CDR3 was defined as the stretch from the second conserved V-encoded cysteine up to the conserved J-encoded phenylalanine. The earlier analysis of fewer than 750 of the donors excluded sequences that lacked an unambiguous match to a single V gene segment. An earlier analysis of a few hundred of the donors called V segments functional above 56.7% productive rearrangements and segregating when the between-donor standard deviation exceeded 5%. A statistical classification framework was built for diagnosing cytomegalovirus status from the catalog of TCR beta chain sequences. A later analysis assigned V and J genes by comparing TCR nucleotide sequences with IMGT/GENE-DB human TR gene sequences. A later analysis assigned CDR3 sequences and most-parsimonious VDJ recombination scenarios with the TCRdist pipeline. In a later analysis, every TCR beta chain was defined by the combination of its CDR3 amino acid sequence and its V-gene family, and reads without a unique V-gene family were dropped. As a way to deal with suspected cross-contamination and a sequencing artifact, a later analysis dropped roughly 600 nucleotide sequences that were highly shared and had low generation probability. For each public chain, a later analysis derived a clonal expansion index from normalized ranks of inferred template counts within each repertoire. Generation probabilities in a later analysis came from a VDJ recombination model fitted to out-of-frame rearrangements, and those results were checked against IGoR. In a later analysis, TCR-TCR, TCR-HLA and TCR-CMV co-occurrence was scored with hypergeometric tests, and a repertoire-size bias correction was applied to TCR pairs. To estimate false discovery rates, a later analysis permuted the HLA or CMV assignments 20 times. In a later analysis, co-occurring TCRs were grouped using DBSCAN, with TCRdist sequence similarity added in when clustering inside HLA-allele-positive subsets. For co-occurrence clustering, repertoires with fewer than 30,000 or more than 120,000 public chains were excluded, along with four to six repertoires with anomalous nucleotide sharing. In TCRdb, the immuneACCESS table is reduced to in-frame sequences with V and J assigned. These tables do not hold every clone; where another copy was compared, an unresolved V gene accounts for under half, and the others remain unexplained. V, J and clone size are taken as reported in that table, and D and trimming were inferred from the DNA itself. Here the sample has roughly 120,000 clones; about 80% occur a single time. Jointly, the top ten make up approximately 4% of the sample.

The paper as a whole reports these results and caveats: In vitro tests confirmed that three of the cytomegalovirus-associated TCR beta chains recognize cytomegalovirus antigens. In a later analysis, the rate of TCR association differed among HLA loci, with DRB1 alleles having the most associated TCRs and HLA-C alleles having the fewest. Correlated functional status among segregating V segments might reflect linkage disequilibrium, but an unknown experimental factor could not be ruled out. The classifier was reported to diagnose cytomegalovirus status with high specificity and sensitivity in both the original and validation cohorts. The 87-base-pair reads could not distinguish some IMGT-functional V segments, including TRBV6-2 and TRBV6-3, so those segments were excluded. A later analysis found that HLA-associated TCR beta chains were more clonally expanded and had lower generation probabilities than equally common non-associated chains. The study listed approximately 150 TCR beta chains as associated with cytomegalovirus. A further reported finding was that TCR beta sequences accurately predicted the HLA-A and HLA-B alleles for most subjects in the first cohort. According to a later analysis, parvovirus B19, influenza, CMV and Epstein-Barr virus appeared linked to several top co-occurrence clusters. Because HLA typing was unavailable for some donors at each locus, only the typed subset was used in association tests. It was suggested by the authors that the approach could potentially be generalized to other disease states and immunological phenotypes. An earlier analysis of several hundred of the donors showed that most TCR beta V segments appeared in productive rearrangements either about 90% or about 30% of the time, which broadly matched IMGT annotations. Roughly uniform sequencing depth across donors was assumed in presence/absence analyses, although this assumption may not hold. While some public TCRs were present in many individuals, most TCR sequences turned up only very rarely across donors. An association between a missense DCLRE1C variant and V-gene and J-gene trimming of TCR beta chains was found in a later genetic analysis and replicated in an independent cohort. When HLA alleles, especially DR and DQ, strongly co-occurred, TCR associations were difficult to assign to individual alleles. Compared with the roughly 670-donor mean, donors in an Asian-associated ancestry cluster had fewer N-insertions in productive TCRs, according to a later genetic analysis. Most CMV-associated TCR beta chains appeared to be HLA-restricted in a later analysis, and the HLA associations seemed to be driven largely by CMV exposure. The only immune exposure information available for the cohort was CMV serostatus. Over 15 rarely observed V segments, including chromosome 9 orphons, were excluded from the earlier analysis of several hundred of the donors because counts were too low. The cohort was sequenced for TCR beta chains only, and without alpha or paired-chain data the features that could be detected were limited. In a later analysis, some 17,000 TCR beta sequences were associated with specific HLA alleles at a false discovery rate of 0.05. A cluster of highly shared sequence variants was judged likely to be a technical artifact of the sequencing pipeline.

In total, 500 to 700 healthy bone marrow donors made up the cohort. At the time of sampling, every cohort member was nominally healthy, though immune exposures that went unrecorded were likely present. The donor tested CMV seropositive and was one of the 289 seropositive cohort members. Every donor gave a peripheral blood sample, and the peripheral blood mononuclear cells from that sample were used for TCR beta sequencing. Genomic DNA was extracted from the blood cell samples with the Qiagen DNeasy Blood Extraction Kit. The germline V and J ends show losses of 2 bases and 4 bases respectively, and no gene match explains 8 bases of the junction. CDR1 and CDR2 are read off the germline V gene as SGHDT and YYEEEE. CDR3 length: 16 amino acids, cysteine to phenylalanine. The sequence is cut down to CDR3 DNA, 48 bases in frame from base 1.

This clonotype originated in a man aged 25 to 40 in good health and CMV-seropositive. Sample: PBMCs. The chain is made from TRBV5-6 and TRBJ2-2, with 7 bases matching TRBD2. The DNA sequence is given as TGTGCCAGCAGCTTCGGACGGCGGGGGATCACCGGGGAGCTGTTTTTT. Its product reads: CASSFGRRGITGELFF.